A selection of T cell receptor beta chains follows, all from one sample in a study of CD8 T cells in ankylosing spondylitis. From the 5' RACE reads, TCRdb called clonotypes with MiXCR, one entry per CDR3 protein. This table has 150,000 to 200,000 distinct CDR3 sequences, about 20% appearing once. Sequenced input: blood, either unsorted or a sorted T cell fraction (not recorded which). These receptors were taken from a male donor aged 10-30 years with ankylosing spondylitis or in good health (not recorded which). CDR3s include the opening cysteine and the closing phenylalanine or tryptophan. D genes are given only for firm matches. The size field is filled for only some rows; it gives once, few, many or a size class.

TRBJ2-1 | TRBV4-1 | TRBD1 | 16 | many | CASSEGAGQGSNEQFF | TGCGCCAGCAGCGAAGGGGCGGGACAGGGATCGAATGAGCAGTTCTTC
TRBJ2-1 | TRBV7-2 | TRBD2 | 17 | many | CASSLARAGSTYNEQFF | TGTGCCAGCAGCTTAGCGCGAGCGGGATCAACCTACAATGAGCAGTTCTTC
TRBJ1-2 | TRBV20-1 | TRBD1 | 14 | many | CSASGGQGEYGYTF | TGCAGTGCTAGCGGGGGACAGGGAGAGTATGGCTACACCTTC
TRBJ1-5 | TRBV12-3/TRBV12-4 | . | 14 | many | CASSSGGEGQPQHF | TGTGCCAGCAGTTCCGGGGGCGAAGGCCAGCCCCAGCATTTT
TRBJ1-1 | TRBV11-3 | . | 16 | . | CASSPELTNMNTEAFF | TGTGCCAGCAGCCCCGAATTGACTAACATGAACACTGAAGCTTTCTTT
TRBJ2-1 | TRBV29-1 | . | 15 | . | CSVEGTALSYNEQFF | TGCAGCGTTGAAGGGACCGCCCTTAGCTACAATGAGCAGTTCTTC
TRBJ2-7 | TRBV7-2 | . | 12 | . | CASSPTPYEQYF | TGTGCCAGCAGCCCCACACCCTACGAGCAGTACTTC
TRBJ1-2 | TRBV7-9 | . | 15 | many | CASSSQDNPSYGYTF | TGTGCCAGCAGCTCCCAAGACAATCCGAGTTATGGCTACACCTTC
TRBJ2-3 | TRBV7-9 | . | 15 | many | CASSLVLRSTDTQYF | TGTGCCAGCAGCTTAGTTCTGCGCTCCACAGATACGCAGTATTTT
TRBJ2-5 | TRBV5-1 | . | 12 | few | CASSPQGETQYF | TGCGCCAGCAGCCCTCAAGGAGAGACCCAGTACTTC
TRBJ2-3 | TRBV4-1 | . | 15 | many | CASSQVWGTPDTQYF | TGCGCCAGCAGCCAAGTGTGGGGGACCCCAGATACGCAGTATTTT
TRBJ2-5 | TRBV20-1 | TRBD2 | 16 | many | CSAIPRTSGPSATQYF | TGCAGTGCTATACCACGGACTAGCGGGCCGAGTGCGACCCAGTACTTC
TRBJ1-4 | TRBV12-3/TRBV12-4 | . | 15 | many | CASRVSGTGMEKLFF | TGTGCCAGCAGAGTTAGCGGGACGGGAATGGAAAAACTGTTTTTT
TRBJ2-7 | TRBV12-3/TRBV12-4 | TRBD2 | 13 | . | CASWASGSQEQYF | TGTGCCAGCTGGGCTAGCGGGAGTCAAGAGCAGTACTTC
TRBJ2-3 | TRBV20-1 | . | 13 | many | CSARPPPSDTQYF | TGCAGTGCTCGACCTCCCCCCTCGGATACGCAGTATTTT
TRBJ1-4 | TRBV3-1 | . | 16 | many | CASSQGLSATNEKLFF | TGTGCCAGCAGCCAAGGCCTGTCAGCAACTAATGAAAAACTGTTTTTT
TRBJ2-1 | TRBV29-1 | . | 12 | . | CSVLRTEGEQFF | TGCAGCGTTTTGAGGACCGAGGGTGAGCAGTTCTTC
TRBJ2-7 | TRBV30 | . | 13 | many | CAWKRDVAYEQYF | TGTGCCTGGAAACGGGACGTAGCCTACGAGCAGTACTTC
TRBJ2-3 | TRBV5-1 | . | 16 | many | CASSPRGGAVTDTQYF | TGCGCCAGCAGCCCGCGTGGAGGGGCGGTTACAGATACGCAGTATTTT
TRBJ2-5 | TRBV7-2 | . | 15 | many | CASSFLGSFKETQYF | TGTGCCAGCAGCTTCCTAGGGAGCTTCAAAGAGACCCAGTACTTC
TRBJ1-1 | TRBV18 | . | 12 | few | CASSPSKAEAFF | TGTGCCAGCTCACCTTCGAAGGCTGAAGCTTTCTTT
TRBJ1-1 | TRBV29-1 | . | 13 | . | CSVGAGYTLEAFF | TGCAGCGTTGGGGCGGGATATACTTTGGAAGCTTTCTTT
TRBJ2-1 | TRBV4-1 | TRBD1 | 17 | many | CASSQDLTGGFHNEQFF | TGCGCCAGCAGCCAAGATTTAACAGGGGGCTTCCACAATGAGCAGTTCTTC
TRBJ1-2 | TRBV7-9 | . | 16 | many | CASSLAGWPWAYGYTF | TGTGCCAGCAGCTTAGCGGGGTGGCCATGGGCTTATGGCTACACCTTC
TRBJ2-1 | TRBV29-1 | . | 10 | few | CSAIGNEQFF | TGCAGCGCAATAGGGAATGAGCAGTTCTTC
TRBJ2-3 | TRBV5-1 | . | 12 | many | CASSQRGDTQYF | TGCGCCAGCAGTCAACGAGGAGATACGCAGTATTTT
TRBJ2-3 | TRBV20-1 | TRBD2 | 16 | many | CSARDHASGRADTQYF | TGCAGTGCTAGAGATCATGCTAGCGGGAGGGCAGATACGCAGTATTTT
TRBJ2-1 | TRBV20-1 | . | 13 | . | CSAPGSSYNEQFF | TGCAGTGCACCGGGCAGCTCCTACAATGAGCAGTTCTTC
TRBJ1-5 | TRBV29-1 | TRBD1 | 14 | many | CSVVPTGGNQPQHF | TGCAGCGTTGTCCCGACAGGGGGCAATCAGCCCCAGCATTTT
TRBJ2-7 | TRBV18 | . | 13 | many | CASSPGATYEQYF | TGTGCCAGCTCACCTGGGGCGACCTACGAGCAGTACTTC
TRBJ2-1 | TRBV15 | . | 17 | . | CATSREHGDTRGNEQFF | TGTGCCACCAGCAGAGAGCACGGGGACACCAGGGGCAATGAGCAGTTCTTC
TRBJ2-1 | TRBV7-9 | . | 15 | . | CASNSGTPPYNEQFF | TGTGCCAGCAACTCCGGGACACCTCCCTACAATGAGCAGTTCTTC
TRBJ1-5 | TRBV18 | . | 14 | few | CASSPYPMDQPQHF | TGTGCCAGCTCACCATACCCCATGGATCAGCCCCAGCATTTT
TRBJ2-1 | TRBV18 | TRBD1 | 16 | . | CASSPTTRDSYNEQFF | TGTGCCAGCTCACCTACGACCCGGGACAGCTACAATGAGCAGTTCTTC
TRBJ1-6 | TRBV4-3 | . | 16 | many | CASSQDEGLTNSPLHF | TGCGCCAGCAGCCAAGATGAAGGACTGACCAATTCACCCCTCCACTTT
TRBJ2-2 | TRBV27 | . | 15 | many | CASSFRVSGTGELFF | TGTGCCAGCAGTTTCAGGGTTAGCGGCACCGGGGAGCTGTTTTTT
TRBJ2-5 | TRBV7-2 | TRBD2 | 13 | many | CASSPSGEQTQYF | TGTGCCAGCAGCCCTAGCGGGGAACAGACCCAGTACTTC
TRBJ1-5 | TRBV7-6 | TRBD1 | 15 | . | CASSRDRGRNQPQHF | TGTGCCAGCAGCCGAGACAGGGGACGCAATCAGCCCCAGCATTTT
TRBJ2-3 | TRBV7-8 | . | 18 | many | CASSLAAGAQGGSDTQYF | TGTGCCAGCAGCTTAGCGGCGGGGGCACAGGGAGGGTCAGATACGCAGTATTTT
TRBJ2-5 | TRBV29-1 | . | 13 | many | CSVWLARQETQYF | TGCAGCGTTTGGCTAGCGAGACAAGAGACCCAGTACTTC